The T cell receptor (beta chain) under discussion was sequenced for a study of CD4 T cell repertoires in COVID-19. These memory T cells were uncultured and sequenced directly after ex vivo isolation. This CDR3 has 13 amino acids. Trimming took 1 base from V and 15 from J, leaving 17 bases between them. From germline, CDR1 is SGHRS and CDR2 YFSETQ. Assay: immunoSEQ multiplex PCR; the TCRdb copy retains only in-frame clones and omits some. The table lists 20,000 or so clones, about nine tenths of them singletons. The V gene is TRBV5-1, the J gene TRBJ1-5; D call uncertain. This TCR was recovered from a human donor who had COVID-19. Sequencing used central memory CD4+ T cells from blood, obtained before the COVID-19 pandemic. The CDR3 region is CASSLRPEGRWHF. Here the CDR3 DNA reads TGCGCCAGCAGCTTGCGTCCCGAGGGCAGATGGCATTTT.